One and the same sample provided the 9 T cell receptor beta chains below, sequenced in a study of blood T cell repertoires in COVID-19. Clones were read by immunoSEQ multiplex PCR, and TCRdb kept only the in-frame ones, dropping some. The table has some 450,000 clones, roughly 88% seen once. The sample taken for sequencing was peripheral blood. These TCRs come from a woman between 50 and 59 years old with COVID-19, enrolled during active disease.

This rearrangement joins TRBV5-4 to TRBJ2-1; the match to TRBD2 covers 7 bases. The CDR3 is 11 amino acids. CDR1 is SGHNT and CDR2 is YYREEE in the germline V gene (reference sequence). The CDR3 coding sequence is TGTGCTGGGGGGGGATGGAATGAGCAGTTCTTC. This codes for CAGGGWNEQFF.

As regards this clone: This sample includes further DNA sequences coding for the same CDR3. The chain uses TRBV6-1 and TRBJ1-2; tentatively, D is TRBD1 (6 bases). This CDR3 comprises 13 residues. Germline V lookup: CDR1 MNHNS, CDR2 SASEGT. Trimming took 2 bases from V and 7 from J, leaving 11 bases between them. CDR3 DNA: TGTGCCAGCAGTGAATCAGGGGCTGGTGGCTACACCTTC. Its translation is CASSESGAGGYTF.

The genes are TRBV5-6 and TRBJ1-1, with D possibly matching TRBD1 (6 bases). The CDR3 consists of 14 residues. Trimming removed 6 bases at V and 11 bases at J, with 23 bases between. The germline V gene has CDR1 SGHDT and CDR2 YYEEEE. CDR3 loop: CASTMGGAPEFAFF. CDR3 DNA sequence: TGTGCCAGCACCATGGGGGGGGCGCCGGAGTTCGCTTTCTTT.

This rearrangement joins TRBV28 to TRBJ1-5; TRBD1 aligns across 9 bases. The CDR3 sequence is 16 residues long. V shed 0 bases, J shed 7 bases, and the junction held 7 bases outside the gene matches. The germline gives CDR1 MDHEN, CDR2 SYDVKM. CDR3 DNA: TGTGCCAGCAGTTTATGGTCCGGGACAGGGAGCCAGCCCCAGCATTTT. Residues: CASSLWSGTGSQPQHF.

The chain links TRBV3-1 (or the pseudogene TRBV3-2) to TRBJ1-1, with 8 bases identical to TRBD1. The CDR3 is 13 amino acids. The germline CDR1 and CDR2 sequences are LGHDT and YNNKEL (reference sequence). Losses at the gene ends were 6 bases for V and 3 bases for J; bases not matched to a gene: 3. Written as DNA, the CDR3 is TGTGCCAGCAGTCCACAGGGGGACACTGAAGCTTTCTTT. This translates into CASSPQGDTEAFF.

The rearrangement joins TRBV3-1 (or the pseudogene TRBV3-2) to TRBJ2-1; D uncertain. Germline V gives CDR1 LGHDT, CDR2 YNNKEL (reference sequence). CDR3 length: 14 residues. V dropped 4 bases and J dropped 6 bases, with 13 bases sitting between them. The CDR3 DNA is TGTGCCAGCAGCCCCCCCTACGGTATCAATGAGCAGTTCTTC. It encodes CASSPPYGINEQFF.

The genes are TRBV3-1 (or the pseudogene TRBV3-2) and TRBJ1-2; possibly TRBD1 for D (6 bases). Per the germline V gene, CDR1 is LGHDT and CDR2 is YNNKEL (reference sequence). This CDR3 comprises 15 residues. Trimming cost V 0 bases and J 9 bases, with 17 bases left between them. CDR3 DNA: TGTGCCAGCAGCCAAGACTCCTCCAGGGGAAGAAGCTACACCTTC. Translation: CASSQDSSRGRSYTF.

The chain recombines TRBV4-2 with TRBJ1-6; D may be TRBD1 (5 bases). V lost 0 bases, J lost 6 bases, and 9 bases lay in between. Germline lookup yields CDR1 LGHNA and CDR2 YNFKEQ. This CDR3 is 15 amino acids long. CDR3 region: CASSQDRGSNSPLHF. The CDR3 DNA follows: TGTGCCAGCAGCCAAGATCGGGGGTCTAATTCACCCCTCCACTTT.

The chain combines TRBV19 with TRBJ1-5; D gene ambiguous. The CDR3 has 14 residues. The germline V gene encodes CDR1 LNHDA and CDR2 SQIVND (reference sequence). The V end was cut by 7 bases, the J end by 4 bases, with 14 bases between. CDR3 nucleotides: TGTGCCAGTAAGGAGGCCCTCGCTAATCAGCCCCAGCATTTT. Translation: CASKEALANQPQHF.